This TCR beta chain was found in a study of blood T cells in healthy people across ages. Through a sample-barcoded 5' primer and a J-beta primer mix, a second PCR was run for roughly 6 to 11 cycles. Each cDNA molecule was tagged by a template-switch adaptor that had 12 random nucleotides. TCRdb reanalysed the 5' RACE reads using MiXCR and keeps one entry per CDR3 protein. Of over 600,000 distinct CDR3 sequences detected, 40% to 45% appear once; the ten largest clones hold roughly 30%. This clonotype was observed a few times. Its antigen is unidentified. The V gene lost 5 bases and the J gene lost 3 bases, with 13 bases spanning the gap. In germline, CDR1 is SGHTA, CDR2 FQGNSA. CDR3 length equals 15 residues. Overall study findings and caveats: Higher diversity and more naive CD4+ cells were features of long-lived donors, compared to aged donors.

Sample: blood. The source of this sequence is a man older than 75 in good health. The chain is built from TRBV7-2 and TRBJ2-2; a weak D match, TRBD2 (6 bases). The CDR3 nucleotides are TGTGCCAGCAGCCCGGGGGTGGGGTACACCGGGGAGCTGTTTTTT. This sequence encodes CASSPGVGYTGELFF.